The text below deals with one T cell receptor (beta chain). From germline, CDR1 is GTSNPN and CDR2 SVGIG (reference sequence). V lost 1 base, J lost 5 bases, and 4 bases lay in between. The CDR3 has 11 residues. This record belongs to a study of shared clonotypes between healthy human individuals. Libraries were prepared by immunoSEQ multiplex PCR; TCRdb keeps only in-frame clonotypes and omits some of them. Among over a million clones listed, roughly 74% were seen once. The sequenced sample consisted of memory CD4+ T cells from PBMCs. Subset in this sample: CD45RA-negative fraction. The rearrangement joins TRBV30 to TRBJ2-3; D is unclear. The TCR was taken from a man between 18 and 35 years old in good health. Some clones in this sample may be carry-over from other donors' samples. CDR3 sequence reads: CAWSAGDTQYF. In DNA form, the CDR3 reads TGTGCCTGGAGTGCGGGAGATACGCAGTATTTT.